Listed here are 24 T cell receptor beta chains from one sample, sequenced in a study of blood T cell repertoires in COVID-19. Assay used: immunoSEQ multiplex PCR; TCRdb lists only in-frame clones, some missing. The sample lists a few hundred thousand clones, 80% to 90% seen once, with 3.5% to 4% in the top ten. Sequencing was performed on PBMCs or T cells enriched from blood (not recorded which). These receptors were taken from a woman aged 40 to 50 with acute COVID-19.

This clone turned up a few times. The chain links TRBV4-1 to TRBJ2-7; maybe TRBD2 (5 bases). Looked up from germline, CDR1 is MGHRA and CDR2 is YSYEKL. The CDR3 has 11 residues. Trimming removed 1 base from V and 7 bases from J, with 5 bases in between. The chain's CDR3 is CASSQAGEQYF. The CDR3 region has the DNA TGCGCCAGCAGCCAAGCGGGGGAGCAGTACTTC.

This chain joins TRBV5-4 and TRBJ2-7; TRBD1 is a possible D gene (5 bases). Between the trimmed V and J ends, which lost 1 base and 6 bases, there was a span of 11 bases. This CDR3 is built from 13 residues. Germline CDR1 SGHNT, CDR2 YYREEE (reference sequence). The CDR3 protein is CASSLLPGREQYF. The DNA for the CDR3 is TGTGCCAGCAGCTTGTTACCAGGGCGCGAGCAGTACTTC. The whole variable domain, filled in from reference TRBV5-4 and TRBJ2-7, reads ETGVTQSPTHLIKTRGQQVTLRCSSQSGHNTVSWYQQALGQGPQFIFQYYREEENGRGNFPPRFSGLQFPNYSSELNVNALELDDSALYLCASSLLPGREQYFGPGTRLTVT.

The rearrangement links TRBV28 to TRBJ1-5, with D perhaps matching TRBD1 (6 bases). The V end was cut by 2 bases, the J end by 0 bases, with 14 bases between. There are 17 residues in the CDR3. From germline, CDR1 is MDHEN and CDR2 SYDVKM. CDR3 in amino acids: CASSLSGTPFSNQPQHF. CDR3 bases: TGTGCCAGCAGTTTAAGCGGGACACCTTTTAGCAATCAGCCCCAGCATTTT.

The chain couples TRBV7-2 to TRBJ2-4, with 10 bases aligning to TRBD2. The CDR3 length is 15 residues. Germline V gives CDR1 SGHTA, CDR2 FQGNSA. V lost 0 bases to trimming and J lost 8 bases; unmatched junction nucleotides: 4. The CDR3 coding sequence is TGTGCCAGCAGCTTAGCCGGGCTAGCGGGGGACATTCAGTACTTC. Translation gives CASSLAGLAGDIQYF.

CDR3 DNA sequence: TGCGCCAGCAGCTCGACTAGCGGGGGTTACAATGAGCAGTTCTTC. Amino acids: CASSSTSGGYNEQFF. V gene TRBV5-1 combines with J gene TRBJ2-1; 12 bases fit TRBD2. V lost 3 bases and J lost 4; bases outside the gene matches: 2. Germline V gene lookup returns CDR1 SGHRS and CDR2 YFSETQ. This CDR3 contains 15 residues.

The CDR3 DNA follows: TGTGCCAGCAGCTCGAGGACAGGGTTGGGATCACCCCTCCACTTT. Translated: CASSSRTGLGSPLHF. The genes are TRBV7-8 and TRBJ1-6; 8 nucleotides match TRBD1. Trimming removed 4 bases from V and 10 bases from J; junction bases left unmatched: 9. The CDR3 is 15 amino acids. CDR1 and CDR2 (germline): SGHVS, FQNEAQ.

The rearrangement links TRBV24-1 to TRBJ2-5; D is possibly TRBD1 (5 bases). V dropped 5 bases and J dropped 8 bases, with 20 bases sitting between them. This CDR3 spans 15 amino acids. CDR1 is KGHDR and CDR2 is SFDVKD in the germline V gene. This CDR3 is CATSANGAVAGTQYF. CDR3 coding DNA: TGTGCCACCAGTGCCAATGGGGCGGTCGCAGGAACCCAGTACTTC.

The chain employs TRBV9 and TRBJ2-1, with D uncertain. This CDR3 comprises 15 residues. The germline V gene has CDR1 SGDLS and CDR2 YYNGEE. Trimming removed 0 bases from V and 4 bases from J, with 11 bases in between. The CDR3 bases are TGTGCCAGCAGCGTAGTCGGAGCTCTTTACAATGAGCAGTTCTTC. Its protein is CASSVVGALYNEQFF.

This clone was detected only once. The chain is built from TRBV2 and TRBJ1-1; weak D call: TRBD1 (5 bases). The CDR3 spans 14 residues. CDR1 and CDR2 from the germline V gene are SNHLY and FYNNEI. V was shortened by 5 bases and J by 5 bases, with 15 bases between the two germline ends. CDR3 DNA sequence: TGTGCCAGCAGTCAGGTAGGGGAGGAAACTGAAGCTTTCTTT. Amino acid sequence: CASSQVGEETEAFF. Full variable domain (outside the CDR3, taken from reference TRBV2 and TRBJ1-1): EPEVTQTPSHQVTQMGQEVILRCVPISNHLYFYWYRQILGQKVEFLVSFYNNEISEKSEIFDDQFSVERPDGSNFTLKIRSTKLEDSAMYFCASSQVGEETEAFFGQGTRLTVV.

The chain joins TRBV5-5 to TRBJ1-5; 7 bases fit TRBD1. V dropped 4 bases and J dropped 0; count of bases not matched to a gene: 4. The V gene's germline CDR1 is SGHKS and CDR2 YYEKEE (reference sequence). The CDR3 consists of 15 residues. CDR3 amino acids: CASSRDSLSNQPQHF. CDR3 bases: TGTGCCAGCAGCAGGGACAGTCTTAGCAATCAGCCCCAGCATTTT.

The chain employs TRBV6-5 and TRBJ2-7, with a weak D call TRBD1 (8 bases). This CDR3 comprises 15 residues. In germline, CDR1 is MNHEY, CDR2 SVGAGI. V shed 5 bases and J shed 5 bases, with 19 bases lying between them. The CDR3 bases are TGTGCCAGCAGTCCAGACAGGGGAGGGCCTAACGAGCAGTACTTC. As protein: CASSPDRGGPNEQYF.

The DNA of the CDR3 is TGTGCCAGCAGCCAAGGAGCGGGAGGGACTTACGAGCAGTACTTC. Its translation: CASSQGAGGTYEQYF. The chain couples TRBV3-1 (or the pseudogene TRBV3-2) to TRBJ2-7; 10 bases are shared with TRBD2. The germline CDR1 and CDR2 sequences are LGHDT and YNNKEL (reference sequence). V shed 1 base, J shed 4 bases, and the junction held 4 bases outside the gene matches. The CDR3 length is 15 residues.

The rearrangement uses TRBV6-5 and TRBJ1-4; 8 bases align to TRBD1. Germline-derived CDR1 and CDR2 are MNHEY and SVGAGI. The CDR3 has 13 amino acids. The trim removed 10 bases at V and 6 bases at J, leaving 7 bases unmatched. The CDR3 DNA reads TGTGCCACTATACAGGGGGTTGATGAAAAACTGTTTTTT. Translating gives CATIQGVDEKLFF.

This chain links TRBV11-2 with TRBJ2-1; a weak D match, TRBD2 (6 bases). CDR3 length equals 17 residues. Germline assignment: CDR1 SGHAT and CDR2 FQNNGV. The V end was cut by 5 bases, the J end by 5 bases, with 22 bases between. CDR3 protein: CASSHPGGGSRDNEQFF. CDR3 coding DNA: TGTGCCAGCAGCCACCCCGGGGGTGGGAGTAGGGACAATGAGCAGTTCTTC.

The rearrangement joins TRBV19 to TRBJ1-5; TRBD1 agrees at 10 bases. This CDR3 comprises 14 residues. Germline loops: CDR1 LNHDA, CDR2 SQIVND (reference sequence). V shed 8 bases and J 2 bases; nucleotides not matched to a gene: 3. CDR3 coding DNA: TGTGCCAGTGGGACAGGGGTGCGCAATCAGCCCCAGCATTTT. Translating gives CASGTGVRNQPQHF. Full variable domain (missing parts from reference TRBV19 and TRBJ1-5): DGGITQSPKYLFRKEGQNVTLSCEQNLNHDAMYWYRQDPGQGLRLIYYSQIVNDFQKGDIAEGYSVSREKKESFPLTVTSAQKNPTAFYLCASGTGVRNQPQHFGDGTRLSIL.

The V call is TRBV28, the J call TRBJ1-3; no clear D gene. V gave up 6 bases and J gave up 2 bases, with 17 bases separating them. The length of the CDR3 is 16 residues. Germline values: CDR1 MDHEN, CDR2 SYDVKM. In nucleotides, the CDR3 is TGTGCCAGCAGCGCTTTAACAGCGGTCCCTGGAAACACCATATATTTT. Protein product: CASSALTAVPGNTIYF.

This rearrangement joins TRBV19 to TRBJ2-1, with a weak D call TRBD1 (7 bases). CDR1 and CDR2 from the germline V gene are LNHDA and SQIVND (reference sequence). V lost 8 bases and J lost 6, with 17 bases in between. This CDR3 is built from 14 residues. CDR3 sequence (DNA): TGTGCCAGTCAGGGGGGAAATGTCCTCAATGAGCAGTTCTTC. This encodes CASQGGNVLNEQFF.

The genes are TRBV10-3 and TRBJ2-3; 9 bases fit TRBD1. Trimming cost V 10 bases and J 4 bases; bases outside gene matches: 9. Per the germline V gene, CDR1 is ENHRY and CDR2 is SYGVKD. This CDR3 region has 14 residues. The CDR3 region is CATCRDRDADTQYF. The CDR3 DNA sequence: TGTGCCACATGCCGGGACAGGGACGCAGATACGCAGTATTTT.

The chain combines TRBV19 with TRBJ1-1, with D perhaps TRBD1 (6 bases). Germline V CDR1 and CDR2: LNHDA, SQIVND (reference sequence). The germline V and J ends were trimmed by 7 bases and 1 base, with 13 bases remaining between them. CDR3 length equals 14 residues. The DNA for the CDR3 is TGTGCCAGTACGATGGGACAACCGAACACTGAAGCTTTCTTT. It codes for CASTMGQPNTEAFF.

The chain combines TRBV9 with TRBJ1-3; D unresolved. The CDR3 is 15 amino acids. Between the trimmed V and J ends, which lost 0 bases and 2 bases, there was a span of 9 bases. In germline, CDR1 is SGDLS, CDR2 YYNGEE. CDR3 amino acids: CASSVGWAPGNTIYF. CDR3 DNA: TGTGCCAGCAGCGTAGGATGGGCCCCTGGAAACACCATATATTTT.

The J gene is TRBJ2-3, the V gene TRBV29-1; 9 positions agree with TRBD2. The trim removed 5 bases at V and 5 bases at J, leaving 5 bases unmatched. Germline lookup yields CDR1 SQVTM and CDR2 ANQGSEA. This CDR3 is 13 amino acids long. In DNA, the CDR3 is TGCAGCGTTCTTAGCGGGAGACGAGATACGCAGTATTTT. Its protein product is CSVLSGRRDTQYF.

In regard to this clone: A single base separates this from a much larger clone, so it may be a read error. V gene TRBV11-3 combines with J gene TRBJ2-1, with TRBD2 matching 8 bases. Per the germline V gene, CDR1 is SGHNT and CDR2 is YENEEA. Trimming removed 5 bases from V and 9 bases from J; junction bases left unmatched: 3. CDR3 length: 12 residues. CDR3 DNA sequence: TGTGCCAGCAGCCAAGCGGGAGTTGAGCAGTTCTTC. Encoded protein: CASSQAGVEQFF. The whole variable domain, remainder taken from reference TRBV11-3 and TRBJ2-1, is EAGVVQSPRYKIIEKKQPVAFWCNPISGHNTLYWYLQNLGQGPELLIRYENEEAVDDSQLPKDRFSAERLKGVDSTLKIQPAELGDSAVYLCASSQAGVEQFFGPGTRLTVL.

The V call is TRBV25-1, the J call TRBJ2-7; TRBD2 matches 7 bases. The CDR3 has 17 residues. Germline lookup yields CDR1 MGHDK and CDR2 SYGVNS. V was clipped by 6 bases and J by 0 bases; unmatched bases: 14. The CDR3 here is CASSALGRGGSSYEQYF. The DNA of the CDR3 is TGTGCCAGCAGCGCTCTGGGAAGGGGAGGGAGCTCCTACGAGCAGTACTTC.

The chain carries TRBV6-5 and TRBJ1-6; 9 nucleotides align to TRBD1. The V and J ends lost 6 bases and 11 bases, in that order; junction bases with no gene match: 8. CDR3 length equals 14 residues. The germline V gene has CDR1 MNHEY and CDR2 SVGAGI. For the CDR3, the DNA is TGTGCCAGCAGGGATGGGGACAGGGAAACACCCCTCCACTTT. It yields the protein CASRDGDRETPLHF.